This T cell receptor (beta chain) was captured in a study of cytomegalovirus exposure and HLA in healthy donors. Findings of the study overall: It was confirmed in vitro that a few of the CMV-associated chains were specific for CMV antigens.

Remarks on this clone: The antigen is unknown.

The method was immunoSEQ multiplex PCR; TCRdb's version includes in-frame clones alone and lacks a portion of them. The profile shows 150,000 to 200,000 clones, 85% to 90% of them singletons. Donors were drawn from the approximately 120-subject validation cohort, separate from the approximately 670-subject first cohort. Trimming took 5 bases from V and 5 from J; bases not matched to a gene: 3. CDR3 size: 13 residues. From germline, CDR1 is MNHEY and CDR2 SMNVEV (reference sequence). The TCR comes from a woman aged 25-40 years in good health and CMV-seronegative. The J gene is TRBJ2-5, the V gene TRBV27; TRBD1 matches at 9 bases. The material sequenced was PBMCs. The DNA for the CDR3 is TGTGCCAGCAGTCCCGGACAGGGGGAGACCCAGTACTTC. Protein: CASSPGQGETQYF.